A single sample is the source of the 4 T cell receptor beta chains below, sequenced in a study of shared clonotypes between healthy human individuals. Assay: immunoSEQ multiplex PCR; the TCRdb copy retains only in-frame clones and omits some. The repertoire holds millions of clones, with around 94% as singletons. Sequenced material: naive CD4+ T cells sorted from blood. The sample's subset: CD45RA+ positively selected. Receptors were obtained from a man in his late teens or twenties in good health.

This sequence joins TRBV6-4 and TRBJ2-3; 8 nucleotides align to TRBD2. This CDR3 comprises 15 residues. Germline V gene sequence: CDR1 MRHNA, CDR2 SNTAGT. V shed 2 bases, J shed 10 bases, and the junction held 11 bases outside the gene matches. The CDR3 bases are TGTGCCAGCAGTGACAAAGCGGGGGCCTCCATGGCGCAGTATTTT. As protein: CASSDKAGASMAQYF.

Notes on this clone: This same CDR3 is encoded by further DNA sequences in the sample. The DNA of the CDR3 is TGCGCCAGCAGCTTGGAGGGGGCGCGCACTGAAGCTTTCTTT. Residues: CASSLEGARTEAFF. The chain carries TRBV5-1 and TRBJ1-1; 7 bases are shared with TRBD1. After removal of 0 bases from V and 4 bases from J, the junction contained 3 bases not matched to a gene. The length of the CDR3 is 14 residues. Looked up from germline, CDR1 is SGHRS and CDR2 is YFSETQ.

V usage is TRBV11-2 and J usage is TRBJ2-3, with D perhaps TRBD1 (8 bases). V lost 1 base, J lost 1 base, and 15 bases lay in between. The CDR3 runs 17 residues. Germline assignment: CDR1 SGHAT and CDR2 FQNNGV. Here the CDR3 reads CASSLAPQGGGTDTQYF. The CDR3 DNA follows: TGTGCCAGCAGCTTAGCCCCACAGGGGGGGGGCACAGATACGCAGTATTTT.

The chain couples TRBV9 to TRBJ2-7; TRBD1 agrees at 10 bases. Germline CDR1 and CDR2: SGDLS and YYNGEE. The CDR3 spans 16 residues. The J segment lost 3 bases and the V segment lost 4 bases, leaving 10 bases of the junction unmatched. CDR3 amino acids: CASSLLPGQGIYEQYF. As DNA, the CDR3 is TGTGCCAGCAGCCTCCTACCGGGACAGGGGATCTACGAGCAGTACTTC.